The subject of this entry is one TCR beta chain. As yet, its antigen is unknown. The V segment lost 5 bases and the J segment 4 bases; nucleotides outside the gene matches: 10. Germline V gene sequence: CDR1 SEHNR, CDR2 FQNEAQ (reference sequence). There are 16 residues in the CDR3. Using a J-beta primer mix together with a sample-barcoded 5' primer, a second PCR was run for roughly 6 to 11 cycles. TCRdb analysed the 5' RACE reads with MiXCR anew, one entry per CDR3 protein. The sample lists about 1.8 million distinct CDR3 sequences, around 48% occurring once. The data stem from a study of blood T cells in healthy people across ages. Each donor had 8 to 10 milliliters of peripheral blood drawn. Study outcomes and limitations: A conclusive naive versus antigen-experienced comparison was prevented by the unsorted PBMCs. Long-lived and aged donors differed, with more naive CD4+ cells and higher diversity in the long-lived.

The clonotype comes from a woman aged 40 to 49 in good health. Sequencing was done on a sample of blood. J is TRBJ2-3 and V is TRBV7-9; 9 bases agree with TRBD2. The CDR3 coding sequence is TGTGCCAGCAGCCCGGTATTACGGACTAGCGCAGATACGCAGTATTTT. Amino acids: CASSPVLRTSADTQYF.